One and the same sample provided the 6 T cell receptor beta chains below, sequenced in a study of blood T cell repertoires in COVID-19. The assay was immunoSEQ multiplex PCR, and TCRdb's table has in-frame clones only and misses some. Here the sample spans about 300,000 clones, around nine tenths being singletons. The specimen was PBMCs or T cells enriched from blood (not recorded which). These receptors all stem from a woman under 40 who had recovered from COVID-19.

The rearrangement links TRBV7-9 to TRBJ2-5; D perhaps matches TRBD2 (6 bases). V was cut by 2 bases and J by 1 base, with 11 bases left in between. From germline, CDR1 is SEHNR and CDR2 FQNEAQ (reference sequence). The CDR3 has 15 amino acids. The DNA of the CDR3 is TGTGCCAGCAGCTTATCGGAGGGGACCCAAGAGACCCAGTACTTC. Translating it yields CASSLSEGTQETQYF.

The chain employs TRBV19 and TRBJ1-6, with 7 bases that match TRBD1. The V and J ends lost 6 bases and 9 bases, in that order; junction bases with no gene match: 11. Germline-derived CDR1 and CDR2 are LNHDA and SQIVND (reference sequence). This CDR3 has 15 amino acids. The CDR3 sequence: CASRERGGAGSPLHF. The CDR3 DNA reads TGTGCCAGTAGGGAAAGAGGGGGCGCGGGTTCACCCCTCCACTTT. Full variable domain (missing parts from reference TRBV19 and TRBJ1-6): DGGITQSPKYLFRKEGQNVTLSCEQNLNHDAMYWYRQDPGQGLRLIYYSQIVNDFQKGDIAEGYSVSREKKESFPLTVTSAQKNPTAFYLCASRERGGAGSPLHFGNGTRLTVT.

The V gene is TRBV6-5, the J gene TRBJ1-5; the D is unclear. Per the germline V gene, CDR1 is MNHEY and CDR2 is SVGAGI. The CDR3 is 14 amino acids. Trimming pared 6 bases from V and 7 bases from J, leaving 16 bases between. The CDR3 loop reads CASSAGIQIQPQHF. CDR3 sequence (DNA): TGTGCCAGCAGCGCCGGGATACAGATCCAGCCCCAGCATTTT.

The V and J genes are TRBV15 and TRBJ2-7; tentative D call: TRBD2 (6 bases). Germline CDR1 and CDR2: LNHNV and YYDKDF (reference sequence). The CDR3 is made up of 17 amino acids. With 0 bases removed from V and 0 bases from J, the gap between germline ends came to 15 bases. Here the CDR3 DNA reads TGTGCCACCAGCAGAGATCATTGGGGGGAAATCTCCTACGAGCAGTACTTC. It codes for CATSRDHWGEISYEQYF. Together with reference TRBV15 and TRBJ2-7, the CDR3 gives the full variable domain: DAMVIQNPRYQVTQFGKPVTLSCSQTLNHNVMYWYQQKSSQAPKLLFHYYDKDFNNEADTPDNFQSRRPNTSFCFLDIRSPGLGDTAMYLCATSRDHWGEISYEQYFGPGTRLTVT.

V is TRBV10-1 and J is TRBJ1-1; D gene uncertain. The CDR3 sequence is 13 residues long. Trimming removed 2 bases at V and 6 bases at J, with 10 bases between. Per the germline V gene, CDR1 is WNHNN and CDR2 is SYGVQD (reference sequence). DNA of the CDR3: TGCGCCAGCAGTGAGATAGGGAGCGCTGAAGCTTTCTTT. Protein sequence: CASSEIGSAEAFF.

The chain uses TRBV5-1 and TRBJ2-7, with 10 bases fitting TRBD1. The trim removed 6 bases at V and 2 bases at J, leaving 5 bases unmatched. Germline CDR1 and CDR2: SGHRS and YFSETQ. The CDR3 spans 14 residues. The CDR3 protein is CASTVDRGPYEQYF. CDR3 DNA: TGCGCCAGCACCGTCGACAGGGGGCCCTACGAGCAGTACTTC.